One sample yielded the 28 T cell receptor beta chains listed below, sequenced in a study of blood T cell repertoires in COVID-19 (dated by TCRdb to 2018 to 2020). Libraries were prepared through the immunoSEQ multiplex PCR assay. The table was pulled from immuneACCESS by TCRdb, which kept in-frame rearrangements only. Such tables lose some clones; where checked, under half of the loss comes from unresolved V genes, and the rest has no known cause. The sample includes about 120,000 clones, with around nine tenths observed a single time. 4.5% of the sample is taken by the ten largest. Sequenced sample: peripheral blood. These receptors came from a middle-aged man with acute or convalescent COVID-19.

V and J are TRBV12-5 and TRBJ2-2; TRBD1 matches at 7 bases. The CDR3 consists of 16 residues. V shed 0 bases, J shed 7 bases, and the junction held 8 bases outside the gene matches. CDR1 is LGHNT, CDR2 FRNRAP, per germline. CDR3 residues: CASGLVLDRPGGELFF. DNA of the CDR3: TGTGCTAGTGGTTTGGTACTGGACAGGCCGGGCGGGGAGCTGTTTTTT.

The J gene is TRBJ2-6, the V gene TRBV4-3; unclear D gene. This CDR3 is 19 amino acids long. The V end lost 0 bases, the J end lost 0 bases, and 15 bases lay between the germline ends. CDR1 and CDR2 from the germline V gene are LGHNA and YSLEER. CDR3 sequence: CASSQDIVAGHSGANVLTF. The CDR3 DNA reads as TGCGCCAGCAGCCAAGATATAGTGGCAGGCCACTCTGGGGCCAACGTCCTGACTTTC.

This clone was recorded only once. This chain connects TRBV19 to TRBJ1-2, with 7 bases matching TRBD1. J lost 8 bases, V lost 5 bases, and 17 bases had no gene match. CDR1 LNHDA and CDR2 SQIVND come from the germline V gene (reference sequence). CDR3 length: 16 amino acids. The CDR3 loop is CASSAPGRQGKDGYTF. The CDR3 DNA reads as TGTGCCAGTAGTGCCCCCGGGAGACAGGGAAAGGACGGCTACACCTTC.

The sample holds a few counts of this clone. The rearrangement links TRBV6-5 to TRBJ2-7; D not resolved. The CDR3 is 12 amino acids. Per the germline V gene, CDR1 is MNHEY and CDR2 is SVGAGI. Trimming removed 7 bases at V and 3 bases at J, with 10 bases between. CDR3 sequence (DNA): TGTGCCAGCACCGACACCAACTACGAGCAGTACTTC. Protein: CASTDTNYEQYF.

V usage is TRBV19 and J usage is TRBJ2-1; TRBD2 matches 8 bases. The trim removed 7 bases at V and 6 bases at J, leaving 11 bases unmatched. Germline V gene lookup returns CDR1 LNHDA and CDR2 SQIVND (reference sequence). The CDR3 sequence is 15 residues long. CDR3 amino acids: CASTKGRLARNEQFF. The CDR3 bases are TGTGCCAGTACCAAAGGGAGACTAGCGCGCAATGAGCAGTTCTTC.

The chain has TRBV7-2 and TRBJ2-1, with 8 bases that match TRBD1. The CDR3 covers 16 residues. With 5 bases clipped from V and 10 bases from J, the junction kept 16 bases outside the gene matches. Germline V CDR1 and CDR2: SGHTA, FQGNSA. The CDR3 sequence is CASSPHRQGRLWEQFF. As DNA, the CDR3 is TGTGCCAGCAGCCCCCATCGACAGGGGCGGCTATGGGAGCAGTTCTTC.

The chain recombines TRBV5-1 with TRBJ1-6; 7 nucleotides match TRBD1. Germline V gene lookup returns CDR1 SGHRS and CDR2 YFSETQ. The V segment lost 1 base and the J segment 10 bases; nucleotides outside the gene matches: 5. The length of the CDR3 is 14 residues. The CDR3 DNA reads TGCGCCAGCAGCTTGAAGGCAGGGGGGTCACCCCTCCACTTT. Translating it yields CASSLKAGGSPLHF.

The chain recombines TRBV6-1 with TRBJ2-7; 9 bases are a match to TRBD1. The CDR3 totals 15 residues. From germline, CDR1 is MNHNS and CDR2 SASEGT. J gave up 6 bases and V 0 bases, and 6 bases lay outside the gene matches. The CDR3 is CASSEARVTGGEQYF. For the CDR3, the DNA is TGTGCCAGCAGTGAAGCTAGGGTGACAGGGGGCGAGCAGTACTTC.

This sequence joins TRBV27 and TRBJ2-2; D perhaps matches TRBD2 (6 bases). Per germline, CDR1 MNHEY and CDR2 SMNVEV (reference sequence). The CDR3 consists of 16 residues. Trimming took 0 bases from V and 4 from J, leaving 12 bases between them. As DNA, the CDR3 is TGTGCCAGCAGTTTATCGGTAGGGAGGTCCACCGGGGAGCTGTTTTTT. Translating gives CASSLSVGRSTGELFF.

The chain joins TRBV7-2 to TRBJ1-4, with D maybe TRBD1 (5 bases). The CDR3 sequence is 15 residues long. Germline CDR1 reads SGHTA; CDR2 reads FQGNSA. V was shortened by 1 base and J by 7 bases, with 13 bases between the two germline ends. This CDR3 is CASSLGPTGGEKLFF. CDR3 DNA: TGTGCCAGCAGCTTAGGTCCGACGGGGGGTGAAAAACTGTTTTTT. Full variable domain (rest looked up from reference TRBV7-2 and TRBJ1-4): GAGVSQSPSNKVTEKGKDVELRCDPISGHTALYWYRQSLGQGLEFLIYFQGNSAPDKSGLPSDRFSAERTGGSVSTLTIQRTQQEDSAVYLCASSLGPTGGEKLFFGSGTQLSVL.

CDR3 region: CSVEQGDYGYTF. The DNA of the CDR3 is TGCAGCGTTGAACAGGGTGACTATGGCTACACCTTC. The chain recombines TRBV29-1 with TRBJ1-2; D is possibly TRBD1 (5 bases). The germline gives CDR1 SQVTM, CDR2 ANQGSEA. This CDR3 is built from 12 residues. The V gene lost 2 bases and the J gene lost 3 bases, with 7 bases spanning the gap.

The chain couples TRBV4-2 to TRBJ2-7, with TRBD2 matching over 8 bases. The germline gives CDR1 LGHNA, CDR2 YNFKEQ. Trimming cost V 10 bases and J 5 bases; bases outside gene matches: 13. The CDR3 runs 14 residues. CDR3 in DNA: TGTGCCACAGGACCGAACGGCGGGGGGAACGAGCAGTACTTC. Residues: CATGPNGGGNEQYF.

The CDR3 DNA reads as TGTGCCTGGAGTGTACTTAGTACTTTCGACGAGCAGTACTTC. This codes for CAWSVLSTFDEQYF. This sequence joins TRBV30 and TRBJ2-7; D remains ambiguous. Per germline, CDR1 GTSNPN and CDR2 SVGIG (reference sequence). The V and J ends lost 0 bases and 5 bases respectively, with 14 bases between them. The CDR3 spans 14 residues.

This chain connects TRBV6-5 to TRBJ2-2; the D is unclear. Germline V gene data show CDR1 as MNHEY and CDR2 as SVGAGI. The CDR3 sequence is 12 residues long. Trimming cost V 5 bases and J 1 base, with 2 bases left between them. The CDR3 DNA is TGTGCCAGCAGTCAGAACACCGGGGAGCTGTTTTTT. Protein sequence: CASSQNTGELFF.

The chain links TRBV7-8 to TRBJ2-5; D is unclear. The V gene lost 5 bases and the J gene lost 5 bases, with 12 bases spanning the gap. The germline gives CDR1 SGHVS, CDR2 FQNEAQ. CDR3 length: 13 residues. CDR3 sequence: CASSRRRLETQYF. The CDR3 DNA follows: TGTGCCAGCAGCCGTAGGCGGCTCGAGACCCAGTACTTC.

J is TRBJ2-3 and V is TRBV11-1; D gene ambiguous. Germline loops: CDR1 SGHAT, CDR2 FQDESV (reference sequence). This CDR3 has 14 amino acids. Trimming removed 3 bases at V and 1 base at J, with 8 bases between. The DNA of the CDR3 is TGTGCCAGCAGCTTTGGTCTAGGCACAGATACGCAGTATTTT. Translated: CASSFGLGTDTQYF. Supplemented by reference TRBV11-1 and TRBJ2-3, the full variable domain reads EAEVAQSPRYKITEKSQAVAFWCDPISGHATLYWYRQILGQGPELLVQFQDESVVDDSQLPKDRFSAERLKGVDSTLKIQPAELGDSAMYLCASSFGLGTDTQYFGPGTRLTVL.

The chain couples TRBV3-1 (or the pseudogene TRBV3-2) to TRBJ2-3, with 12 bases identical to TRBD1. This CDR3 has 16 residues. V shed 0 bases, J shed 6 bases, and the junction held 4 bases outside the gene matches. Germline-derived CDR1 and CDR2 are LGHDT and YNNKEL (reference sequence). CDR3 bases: TGTGCCAGCAGCCAAGATAGGGACAGGGGGCTTGATACGCAGTATTTT. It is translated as CASSQDRDRGLDTQYF.

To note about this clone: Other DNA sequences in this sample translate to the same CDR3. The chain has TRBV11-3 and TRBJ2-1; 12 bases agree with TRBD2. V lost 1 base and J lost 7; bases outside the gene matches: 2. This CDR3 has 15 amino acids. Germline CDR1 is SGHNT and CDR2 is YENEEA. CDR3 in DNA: TGTGCCAGCAGCTTAGCTAGCGGGGGGGCGAATGAGCAGTTCTTC. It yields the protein CASSLASGGANEQFF.

The CDR3 loop is CAWGGRGTTPLHF. In DNA, the CDR3 is TGTGCCTGGGGGGGCAGGGGAACGACACCCCTCCACTTT. The chain couples TRBV30 to TRBJ1-6, with D perhaps matching TRBD1 (6 bases). Germline CDR1 and CDR2: GTSNPN and SVGIG (reference sequence). V dropped 5 bases and J dropped 11 bases, with 16 bases sitting between them. This CDR3 comprises 13 residues. Variable domain in full (rest from reference TRBV30 and TRBJ1-6): SQTIHQWPATLVQPVGSPLSLECTVEGTSNPNLYWYRQAAGRGLQLLFYSVGIGQISSEVPQNLSASRPQDRQFILSSKKLLLSDSGFYLCAWGGRGTTPLHFGNGTRLTVT.

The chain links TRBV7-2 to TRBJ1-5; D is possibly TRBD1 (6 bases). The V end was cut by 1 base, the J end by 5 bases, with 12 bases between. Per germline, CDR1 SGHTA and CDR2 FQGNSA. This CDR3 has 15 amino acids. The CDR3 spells CASSLVGGADQPQHF. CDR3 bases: TGTGCCAGCAGCTTAGTGGGGGGGGCTGATCAGCCCCAGCATTTT.

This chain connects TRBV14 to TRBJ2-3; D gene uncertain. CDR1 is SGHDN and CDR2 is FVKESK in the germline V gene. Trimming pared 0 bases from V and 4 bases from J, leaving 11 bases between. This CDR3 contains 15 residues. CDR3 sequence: CASSQDLGLSDTQYF. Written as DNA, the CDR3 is TGTGCCAGCAGCCAAGATCTTGGGCTCTCAGATACGCAGTATTTT.

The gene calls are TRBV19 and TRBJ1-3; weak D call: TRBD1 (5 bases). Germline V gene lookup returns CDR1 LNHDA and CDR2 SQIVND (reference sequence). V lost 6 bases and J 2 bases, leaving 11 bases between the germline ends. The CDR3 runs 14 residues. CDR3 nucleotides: TGTGCCAGTAGGAATCAGGGTGCTGGAAACACCATATATTTT. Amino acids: CASRNQGAGNTIYF. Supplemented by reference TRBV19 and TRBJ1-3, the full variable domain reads DGGITQSPKYLFRKEGQNVTLSCEQNLNHDAMYWYRQDPGQGLRLIYYSQIVNDFQKGDIAEGYSVSREKKESFPLTVTSAQKNPTAFYLCASRNQGAGNTIYFGEGSWLTVV.

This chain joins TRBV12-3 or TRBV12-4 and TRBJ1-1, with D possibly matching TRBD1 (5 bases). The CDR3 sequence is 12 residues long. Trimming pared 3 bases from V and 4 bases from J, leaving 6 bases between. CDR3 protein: CASSFGGTEAFF. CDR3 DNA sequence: TGTGCCAGCAGTTTCGGGGGCACTGAAGCTTTCTTT.

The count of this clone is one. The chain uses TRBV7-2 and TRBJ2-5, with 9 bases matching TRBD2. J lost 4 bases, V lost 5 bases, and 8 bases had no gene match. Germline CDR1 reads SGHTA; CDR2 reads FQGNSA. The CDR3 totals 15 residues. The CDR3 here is CASSPARGRGETQYF. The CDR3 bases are TGTGCCAGCAGCCCCGCGCGCGGGAGGGGAGAGACCCAGTACTTC.

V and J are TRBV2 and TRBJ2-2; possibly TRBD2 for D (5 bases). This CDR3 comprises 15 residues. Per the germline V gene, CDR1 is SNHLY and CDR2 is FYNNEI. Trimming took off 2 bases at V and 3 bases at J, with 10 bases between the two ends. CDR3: CASSEWETDTGELFF. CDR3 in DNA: TGTGCCAGCAGTGAATGGGAGACGGACACCGGGGAGCTGTTTTTT. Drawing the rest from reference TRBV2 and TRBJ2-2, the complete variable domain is EPEVTQTPSHQVTQMGQEVILRCVPISNHLYFYWYRQILGQKVEFLVSFYNNEISEKSEIFDDQFSVERPDGSNFTLKIRSTKLEDSAMYFCASSEWETDTGELFFGEGSRLTVL.

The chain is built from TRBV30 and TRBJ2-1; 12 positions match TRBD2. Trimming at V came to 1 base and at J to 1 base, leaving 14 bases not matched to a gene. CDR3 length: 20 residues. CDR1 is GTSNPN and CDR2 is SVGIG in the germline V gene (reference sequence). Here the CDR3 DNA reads TGTGCCTGGAGTGCAACGGGTTGGCTAGCGGGAGGGCCATCCTACAATGAGCAGTTCTTC. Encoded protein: CAWSATGWLAGGPSYNEQFF.

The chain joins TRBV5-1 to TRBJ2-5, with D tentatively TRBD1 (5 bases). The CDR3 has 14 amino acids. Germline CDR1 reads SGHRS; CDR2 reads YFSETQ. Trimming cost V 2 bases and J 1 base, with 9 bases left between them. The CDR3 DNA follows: TGCGCCAGCAGCTTCACAGGTACCCAAGAGACCCAGTACTTC. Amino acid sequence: CASSFTGTQETQYF.

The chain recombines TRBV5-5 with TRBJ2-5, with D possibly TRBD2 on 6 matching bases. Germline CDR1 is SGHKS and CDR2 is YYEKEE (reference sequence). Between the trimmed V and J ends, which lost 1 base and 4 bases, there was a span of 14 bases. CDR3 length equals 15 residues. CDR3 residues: CASSLITGDRETQYF. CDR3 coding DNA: TGTGCCAGCAGCTTGATTACGGGGGATAGAGAGACCCAGTACTTC.